This entry is about one T cell receptor (beta chain). Its antigen is undetermined. The sample belongs to a study of response to subunit inactivated influenza vaccine. TCRdb independently ran MiXCR on the RT-PCR reads; one entry per CDR3 protein. Of 750,000 to 850,000 distinct CDR3 sequences listed, 15% to 20% are singletons. The CDR3 runs 16 residues. Trimming took off 3 bases at V and 7 bases at J, with 19 bases between the two ends. Germline lookup yields CDR1 KGHSH and CDR2 LQKENI. Study-level points and caveats: That few new T cells are recruited by each seasonal influenza vaccination was the authors' suggestion.

The sample consisted of PBMCs from blood, taken roughly 5 days after vaccination. The source of this sequence is a man aged 50-59 years who received an inactivated influenza vaccine. The chain employs TRBV18 and TRBJ2-1; the D gene could be TRBD1 or TRBD2 (6 bases each). Here the CDR3 reads CASSPPRGVLVNEQFF. In DNA, the CDR3 is TGTGCCAGCTCACCCCCTAGGGGGGTTCTGGTAAATGAGCAGTTCTTC.